This is a list of T cell receptor beta chains from one sample in a study of blood T cell repertoires in COVID-19. This table comes from immunoSEQ multiplex PCR, and its TCRdb copy is limited to in-frame clones, with some not included. The repertoire includes about 80,000 clones, about 81% of them detected once, and 25% to 30% sits in the top ten. The sample was peripheral blood. The origin of the receptors is a human donor in a cohort sampled during active COVID-19. CDR3s include the opening cysteine and the closing phenylalanine or tryptophan. Fields, in order: J gene, D gene, clone size, V gene, CDR3 protein, CDR3 DNA. The D gene is left open where the match is weak. Some rows mark clone size as missing; the rest say once, few, many or name a class of expanded clone.

J gene: TRBJ2-7
D gene: TRBD2
clone size: -
V gene: TRBV4-2
CDR3 protein: CASSHGGSGGTYEQYF
CDR3 DNA: TGTGCCAGCAGCCACGGGGGGAGCGGGGGAACCTACGAGCAGTACTTC

J gene: TRBJ2-1
D gene: -
clone size: few
V gene: TRBV19
CDR3 protein: CASSIKPLAFDNEQFF
CDR3 DNA: TGTGCCAGTAGTATCAAGCCACTAGCCTTTGACAATGAGCAGTTCTTC

J gene: TRBJ2-7
D gene: TRBD1
clone size: -
V gene: TRBV2
CDR3 protein: CASRDRASYEQYF
CDR3 DNA: TGTGCCAGCAGAGACAGGGCCTCCTACGAGCAGTACTTC

J gene: TRBJ1-5
D gene: -
clone size: -
V gene: TRBV2
CDR3 protein: CASNWGADNQPQHF
CDR3 DNA: TGTGCCAGCAACTGGGGCGCGGACAATCAGCCCCAGCATTTT

J gene: TRBJ1-5
D gene: TRBD1
clone size: -
V gene: TRBV19
CDR3 protein: CASSVGQGVPWVQPQHF
CDR3 DNA: TGTGCCAGTAGTGTGGGACAGGGGGTACCCTGGGTCCAGCCCCAGCATTTT

J gene: TRBJ2-1
D gene: -
clone size: -
V gene: TRBV2
CDR3 protein: CASITGDPYNEQFF
CDR3 DNA: TGTGCCAGCATCACGGGGGACCCCTACAATGAGCAGTTCTTC

J gene: TRBJ2-3
D gene: TRBD1
clone size: -
V gene: TRBV6-4
CDR3 protein: CASSDRWVEDRNTDTQYF
CDR3 DNA: TGTGCCAGCAGTGACAGGTGGGTCGAGGACAGGAACACAGATACGCAGTATTTT

J gene: TRBJ2-5
D gene: TRBD2
clone size: once
V gene: TRBV3-1/TRBV3-2
CDR3 protein: CASSTTSNGPKTQYF
CDR3 DNA: TGTGCCAGCAGCACGACTAGCAATGGTCCCAAGACCCAGTACTTC

J gene: TRBJ2-7
D gene: -
clone size: -
V gene: TRBV7-8
CDR3 protein: CASSSKGQLKRGFISYEQYF
CDR3 DNA: TGTGCCAGCAGCTCGAAGGGACAGCTTAAACGGGGGTTCATTTCCTACGAGCAGTACTTC

J gene: TRBJ1-2
D gene: TRBD1
clone size: -
V gene: TRBV13
CDR3 protein: CASSLVFRLTGAHPGYTF
CDR3 DNA: TGTGCCAGCAGCTTAGTATTTCGACTAACAGGGGCCCATCCTGGCTACACCTTC

J gene: TRBJ1-2
D gene: TRBD1
clone size: -
V gene: TRBV6-6
CDR3 protein: CASRIQGAGYGYTF
CDR3 DNA: TGTGCCAGCAGAATACAGGGGGCAGGCTATGGCTACACCTTC

J gene: TRBJ2-5
D gene: -
clone size: -
V gene: TRBV7-3
CDR3 protein: CASRRTAQETQYF
CDR3 DNA: TGTGCCAGCAGGAGGACAGCACAAGAGACCCAGTACTTC

J gene: TRBJ1-6
D gene: TRBD1
clone size: -
V gene: TRBV5-8
CDR3 protein: CASSQPFRRGPNSPLHF
CDR3 DNA: TGTGCCAGCAGCCAACCATTTCGCAGGGGGCCTAATTCACCCCTCCACTTT

J gene: TRBJ2-3
D gene: TRBD2
clone size: once
V gene: TRBV27
CDR3 protein: CASRSLAGRRQYF
CDR3 DNA: TGTGCCAGCAGATCACTAGCGGGGAGACGGCAGTATTTT

J gene: TRBJ1-2
D gene: TRBD1
clone size: -
V gene: TRBV2
CDR3 protein: CASSYATGQSYGYTF
CDR3 DNA: TGTGCCAGCAGTTACGCCACGGGACAGAGCTATGGCTACACCTTC

J gene: TRBJ2-1
D gene: TRBD2
clone size: -
V gene: TRBV7-3
CDR3 protein: CASSLGGLAANEQFF
CDR3 DNA: TGTGCCAGCAGCTTAGGGGGACTAGCGGCTAATGAGCAGTTCTTC

J gene: TRBJ1-2
D gene: TRBD1
clone size: -
V gene: TRBV28
CDR3 protein: CASIRGTGGSYTF
CDR3 DNA: TGTGCCAGCATCCGTGGGACAGGGGGAAGCTACACCTTC

J gene: TRBJ2-1
D gene: TRBD1
clone size: -
V gene: TRBV19
CDR3 protein: CASSSRQGANYNEQFF
CDR3 DNA: TGTGCCAGTAGTAGCCGACAGGGGGCTAACTACAATGAGCAGTTCTTC

J gene: TRBJ2-2
D gene: -
clone size: -
V gene: TRBV18
CDR3 protein: CASSPRGGTGELFF
CDR3 DNA: TGTGCCAGCTCACCCAGAGGGGGCACCGGGGAGCTGTTTTTT

J gene: TRBJ2-7
D gene: TRBD2
clone size: -
V gene: TRBV4-2
CDR3 protein: CASTPGTGLAAYEQYF
CDR3 DNA: TGTGCCAGCACCCCCGGGACAGGACTAGCGGCATACGAGCAGTACTTC

J gene: TRBJ1-5
D gene: TRBD1
clone size: -
V gene: TRBV6-5
CDR3 protein: CASETGGRGNQPQHF
CDR3 DNA: TGTGCCAGCGAAACAGGGGGCCGGGGCAATCAGCCCCAGCATTTT

J gene: TRBJ2-7
D gene: -
clone size: once
V gene: TRBV27
CDR3 protein: CASSNRDTSYEQYF
CDR3 DNA: TGTGCCAGCAGTAATCGGGACACCTCCTACGAGCAGTACTTC

J gene: TRBJ2-2
D gene: TRBD2
clone size: -
V gene: TRBV7-6
CDR3 protein: CASSLVTAGGPTNTGELFF
CDR3 DNA: TGTGCCAGCAGCTTAGTGACAGCGGGGGGGCCGACGAACACCGGGGAGCTGTTTTTT

J gene: TRBJ1-1
D gene: -
clone size: -
V gene: TRBV7-9
CDR3 protein: CASSPARTVNTEAFF
CDR3 DNA: TGTGCCAGCAGCCCCGCCCGGACAGTCAACACTGAAGCTTTCTTT

J gene: TRBJ1-2
D gene: -
clone size: -
V gene: TRBV3-1/TRBV3-2
CDR3 protein: CASSQDSWGRGYGYTF
CDR3 DNA: TGTGCCAGCAGCCAAGATAGTTGGGGGCGCGGGTATGGCTACACCTTC

J gene: TRBJ2-3
D gene: -
clone size: few
V gene: TRBV7-9
CDR3 protein: CASSWASRADTQYF
CDR3 DNA: TGTGCCAGCAGCTGGGCCAGCAGGGCAGATACGCAGTATTTT

J gene: TRBJ1-1
D gene: -
clone size: -
V gene: TRBV5-1
CDR3 protein: CASSLDYLSGSQAFF
CDR3 DNA: TGCGCCAGCAGCTTGGATTACTTATCAGGATCCCAAGCTTTCTTT

J gene: TRBJ2-3
D gene: -
clone size: -
V gene: TRBV15
CDR3 protein: CATSRDDSSTDTQYF
CDR3 DNA: TGTGCCACCAGCAGAGACGACAGCAGCACAGATACGCAGTATTTT

J gene: TRBJ2-1
D gene: -
clone size: -
V gene: TRBV10-1
CDR3 protein: CASSNKASPGNEQFF
CDR3 DNA: TGCGCCAGCAGTAATAAAGCAAGTCCGGGCAATGAGCAGTTCTTC

J gene: TRBJ1-5
D gene: -
clone size: -
V gene: TRBV12-3/TRBV12-4
CDR3 protein: CASSLGGLQPQHF
CDR3 DNA: TGTGCCAGCAGTCTGGGGGGACTTCAGCCCCAGCATTTT

J gene: TRBJ1-5
D gene: -
clone size: -
V gene: TRBV27
CDR3 protein: CASSGQGTVGNQPQHF
CDR3 DNA: TGTGCCAGCAGTGGTCAGGGGACGGTAGGCAATCAGCCCCAGCATTTT

J gene: TRBJ1-1
D gene: TRBD1
clone size: -
V gene: TRBV19
CDR3 protein: CASSLTGTGNTEAFF
CDR3 DNA: TGTGCCAGTAGTCTGACCGGGACAGGGAACACTGAAGCTTTCTTT

J gene: TRBJ1-5
D gene: TRBD1
clone size: -
V gene: TRBV19
CDR3 protein: CASSPLTGGNQPQHF
CDR3 DNA: TGTGCCAGTAGTCCCCTGACAGGGGGCAATCAGCCCCAGCATTTT

J gene: TRBJ2-5
D gene: TRBD2
clone size: -
V gene: TRBV7-2
CDR3 protein: CASRPGLAGGVEETQYF
CDR3 DNA: TGTGCCAGCAGGCCGGGACTAGCGGGGGGGGTTGAAGAGACCCAGTACTTC

J gene: TRBJ1-6
D gene: TRBD1
clone size: -
V gene: TRBV12-3/TRBV12-4
CDR3 protein: CASLGQNNSPLHF
CDR3 DNA: TGTGCCAGCCTGGGACAGAATAATTCACCCCTCCACTTT

J gene: TRBJ1-1
D gene: -
clone size: -
V gene: TRBV7-9
CDR3 protein: CASSLSGRGTEAFF
CDR3 DNA: TGTGCCAGCAGCTTATCGGGTCGGGGCACTGAAGCTTTCTTT

J gene: TRBJ2-3
D gene: -
clone size: -
V gene: TRBV13
CDR3 protein: CASSSRGGNTDTQYF
CDR3 DNA: TGTGCCAGCAGCTCCCGGGGAGGTAACACAGATACGCAGTATTTT

J gene: TRBJ2-1
D gene: TRBD1
clone size: -
V gene: TRBV4-1
CDR3 protein: CASSQMGTGKSYNEQFF
CDR3 DNA: TGCGCCAGCAGCCAAATGGGGACAGGGAAGTCCTACAATGAGCAGTTCTTC

J gene: TRBJ2-7
D gene: TRBD1
clone size: -
V gene: TRBV2
CDR3 protein: CASDAQGIPGQGYEQYF
CDR3 DNA: TGTGCCAGCGACGCGCAGGGAATCCCGGGACAGGGGTACGAGCAGTACTTC

J gene: TRBJ1-2
D gene: TRBD1
clone size: -
V gene: TRBV30
CDR3 protein: CAWSVIGTGDYGYTF
CDR3 DNA: TGTGCCTGGAGTGTAATAGGGACAGGGGACTATGGCTACACCTTC

J gene: TRBJ2-1
D gene: TRBD2
clone size: -
V gene: TRBV11-3
CDR3 protein: CASSPRLGGLAGENEQFF
CDR3 DNA: TGTGCCAGCAGCCCTAGACTAGGGGGACTAGCGGGGGAGAATGAGCAGTTCTTC

J gene: TRBJ2-7
D gene: -
clone size: few
V gene: TRBV28
CDR3 protein: CASSFRGSSYEQYF
CDR3 DNA: TGTGCCAGCAGTTTCAGGGGAAGCTCCTACGAGCAGTACTTC

J gene: TRBJ2-5
D gene: TRBD2
clone size: -
V gene: TRBV7-3
CDR3 protein: CASSLMGTSGGGETQYF
CDR3 DNA: TGTGCCAGCAGCTTAATGGGGACTAGCGGGGGAGGTGAGACCCAGTACTTC

J gene: TRBJ2-2
D gene: TRBD1
clone size: once
V gene: TRBV9
CDR3 protein: CASSFPRGRRDTGELFF
CDR3 DNA: TGTGCCAGCAGCTTTCCCAGGGGGCGACGGGACACCGGGGAGCTGTTTTTT

J gene: TRBJ2-1
D gene: TRBD2
clone size: -
V gene: TRBV18
CDR3 protein: CASSRTSGGPNEQFF
CDR3 DNA: TGTGCCAGCTCACGGACTAGCGGGGGACCCAATGAGCAGTTCTTC

J gene: TRBJ1-5
D gene: -
clone size: -
V gene: TRBV7-8
CDR3 protein: CASSLSPGDQPQHF
CDR3 DNA: TGTGCCAGCAGCTTATCTCCAGGTGATCAGCCCCAGCATTTT

J gene: TRBJ2-7
D gene: -
clone size: -
V gene: TRBV5-1
CDR3 protein: CASSQGDTVEEQYF
CDR3 DNA: TGCGCCAGCAGCCAAGGGGACACGGTAGAGGAGCAGTACTTC

J gene: TRBJ2-5
D gene: TRBD2
clone size: -
V gene: TRBV7-2
CDR3 protein: CASSLVAGGETQYF
CDR3 DNA: TGTGCCAGCAGCTTAGTTGCGGGAGGGGAGACCCAGTACTTC

J gene: TRBJ2-2
D gene: -
clone size: once
V gene: TRBV4-1
CDR3 protein: CASSHLPGTGELFF
CDR3 DNA: TGCGCCAGCAGCCACCTCCCCGGCACCGGGGAGCTGTTTTTT

J gene: TRBJ2-5
D gene: -
clone size: -
V gene: TRBV7-3
CDR3 protein: CASSLGQGIQETQYF
CDR3 DNA: TGTGCCAGCAGCTTAGGGCAGGGTATTCAAGAGACCCAGTACTTC

J gene: TRBJ2-5
D gene: -
clone size: -
V gene: TRBV18
CDR3 protein: CASSPPQRPQETQYF
CDR3 DNA: TGTGCCAGCTCACCACCGCAGAGGCCCCAAGAGACCCAGTACTTC

J gene: TRBJ1-2
D gene: TRBD1
clone size: once
V gene: TRBV5-1
CDR3 protein: CASSLATGDYGYTF
CDR3 DNA: TGCGCCAGCAGCTTGGCCACAGGGGACTATGGCTACACCTTC

J gene: TRBJ1-4
D gene: -
clone size: -
V gene: TRBV21-1
CDR3 protein: CASGQGNEKLFF
CDR3 DNA: TGTGCCAGCGGACAGGGGAATGAAAAACTGTTTTTT

J gene: TRBJ1-1
D gene: -
clone size: -
V gene: TRBV2
CDR3 protein: CASSPITGNTEAFF
CDR3 DNA: TGTGCCAGCAGTCCTATCACAGGGAACACTGAAGCTTTCTTT

J gene: TRBJ2-1
D gene: TRBD1
clone size: once
V gene: TRBV27
CDR3 protein: CASSWPRQGINEQFF
CDR3 DNA: TGTGCCAGCAGCTGGCCCCGACAGGGTATCAATGAGCAGTTCTTC